Only one count was recorded for the clone carrying this TCR beta chain. What it binds is not known. The data belong to a study of cytomegalovirus exposure and HLA in healthy donors. The study, taken as a whole, reports: Cytomegalovirus status was reportedly diagnosed by the classifier with high sensitivity and specificity. CMV antigen specificity of a few CMV-associated chains was confirmed in vitro.

The PCR used 60 Vbeta and 13 Jbeta primers. TCRdb's copy holds only in-frame clones and misses some; the assay was immunoSEQ multiplex PCR. The sample holds under 150,000 clones; about four fifths are singletons and the top ten take approximately 1%. V shed 4 bases and J 4 bases; nucleotides not matched to a gene: 11. The CDR3 length is 16 residues. Looked up from germline, CDR1 is MNHEY and CDR2 is SMNVEV (reference sequence). The sequenced sample was PBMCs. This chain uses TRBV27 with TRBJ1-2; 8 bases align to TRBD1. The sequence was collected from a human donor in good health. The CDR3, as DNA: TGTGCCAGCAGTTACTCTCCGACAGGGGCCGTCTATGGCTACACCTTC. It specifies CASSYSPTGAVYGYTF.